One sample yielded the 9 T cell receptor beta chains listed below, sequenced in a study of blood T cell repertoires in COVID-19. The assay was immunoSEQ multiplex PCR, and TCRdb's table has in-frame clones only and misses some. The table lists approximately 69,000 clones, about 90% of them singletons, with more than 10% in the top ten. The sequenced material came from peripheral blood. These receptors all come from a human donor in a cohort sampled during active COVID-19.

The rearrangement joins TRBV11-1 to TRBJ1-4; 9 nucleotides line up with TRBD1. The V and J ends lost 5 bases and 7 bases, in that order; junction bases with no gene match: 2. The CDR3 consists of 13 residues. Germline V gene data show CDR1 as SGHAT and CDR2 as FQDESV (reference sequence). The CDR3 reads CASSRDRAEKLFF. The CDR3 coding sequence is TGTGCCAGCAGCCGGGACAGGGCTGAAAAACTGTTTTTT. Looking up the rest from reference TRBV11-1 and TRBJ1-4 gives the full variable domain: EAEVAQSPRYKITEKSQAVAFWCDPISGHATLYWYRQILGQGPELLVQFQDESVVDDSQLPKDRFSAERLKGVDSTLKIQPAELGDSAMYLCASSRDRAEKLFFGSGTQLSVL.

The chain recombines TRBV2 with TRBJ2-3, with 7 bases identical to TRBD1. CDR1 and CDR2 from the germline V gene are SNHLY and FYNNEI. CDR3 length equals 15 residues. V dropped 4 bases and J dropped 3; count of bases not matched to a gene: 7. The CDR3 protein is CASSGTGQRTDTQYF. CDR3 in DNA: TGTGCCAGCAGTGGCACGGGACAGAGAACAGATACGCAGTATTTT.

The J gene is TRBJ2-7, the V gene TRBV9; weak D call: TRBD2 (6 bases). V gave up 3 bases and J gave up 4 bases, with 17 bases separating them. Per the germline V gene, CDR1 is SGDLS and CDR2 is YYNGEE. The CDR3 length is 15 residues. Written as DNA, the CDR3 is TGTGCCAGCAGCGCCCAAGGGGCGGGATTATACGAGCAGTACTTC. Protein sequence: CASSAQGAGLYEQYF.

A single count supports this clone. This chain links TRBV9 with TRBJ2-1; 9 bases line up with TRBD1. CDR1 and CDR2 from the germline V gene are SGDLS and YYNGEE. J was trimmed by 2 bases and V by 1 base; bases with no gene match: 4. CDR3 length: 16 residues. For the CDR3, the DNA is TGTGCCAGCAGCGTAACAGGGGGCGCGGCCTACAATGAGCAGTTCTTC. It specifies CASSVTGGAAYNEQFF. Complete variable domain (other parts from reference TRBV9 and TRBJ2-1): DSGVTQTPKHLITATGQRVTLRCSPRSGDLSVYWYQQSLDQGLQFLIQYYNGEERAKGNILERFSAQQFPDLHSELNLSSLELGDSALYFCASSVTGGAAYNEQFFGPGTRLTVL.

The chain joins TRBV12-3 or TRBV12-4 to TRBJ2-5, with a possible D match to TRBD1 (6 bases). Trimming left V 4 bases short and J 3 bases short, with 9 bases between. This CDR3 is 13 amino acids long. The CDR3 here is CASSWTVKETQYF. The CDR3 region has the DNA TGTGCCAGCAGTTGGACAGTTAAAGAGACCCAGTACTTC.

The gene calls are TRBV5-4 and TRBJ2-2, with 11 positions matching TRBD2. V was clipped by 4 bases and J by 6 bases; unmatched bases: 5. Germline V gives CDR1 SGHNT, CDR2 YYREEE (reference sequence). The CDR3 is made up of 15 amino acids. CDR3 region: CASSRLAGGSGELFF. DNA for the CDR3: TGTGCCAGCAGCCGGCTAGCGGGGGGTTCCGGGGAGCTGTTTTTT.

This chain links TRBV5-1 with TRBJ2-7; TRBD1 matches at 8 bases. CDR3 length: 16 residues. With V trimmed by 4 bases and J by 6 bases, 15 bases remained unmatched. CDR1 SGHRS and CDR2 YFSETQ come from the germline V gene. In DNA, the CDR3 is TGCGCCAGCAGCCGCGGACAGGGAGTAGCGATTAGCGAGCAGTACTTC. This translates into CASSRGQGVAISEQYF. The full variable domain, with the rest looked up from reference TRBV5-1 and TRBJ2-7, is KAGVTQTPRYLIKTRGQQVTLSCSPISGHRSVSWYQQTPGQGLQFLFEYFSETQRNKGNFPGRFSGRQFSNSRSEMNVSTLELGDSALYLCASSRGQGVAISEQYFGPGTRLTVT.

CDR3 sequence reads: CASSLSIRGGGYNEQFF. The CDR3 region has the DNA TGTGCCAGCAGCTTATCAATTCGGGGAGGAGGCTACAATGAGCAGTTCTTC. The rearrangement links TRBV7-2 to TRBJ2-1; possibly TRBD2 for D (6 bases). The germline V and J ends were trimmed by 2 bases and 3 bases, with 17 bases remaining between them. CDR3 size: 17 residues. The V gene's germline CDR1 is SGHTA and CDR2 FQGNSA.

The V call is TRBV2, the J call TRBJ2-5, with a tentative D call TRBD2 (6 bases). Looked up from germline, CDR1 is SNHLY and CDR2 is FYNNEI. The CDR3 length is 15 residues. The V end was cut by 0 bases, the J end by 4 bases, with 12 bases between. CDR3: CASSEAVGGLETQYF. As DNA, the CDR3 is TGTGCCAGCAGTGAAGCGGTAGGAGGGCTAGAGACCCAGTACTTC.